The 29 T cell receptor beta chains below all came from one sample that was sequenced in a study of T cell responses to AZD1222 COVID-19 vaccine. Some clones are missing from TCRdb's copy, which holds only in-frame ones; the method was immunoSEQ multiplex PCR. In the table there are around 120,000 clones, roughly 88% of which are singletons. The sequencing used peripheral blood, collected on day 0 of AZD1222 vaccination. All receptors come from an adult in good health.

The chain uses TRBV5-5 and TRBJ1-6; D might be TRBD1 (5 bases). Trimming stripped 4 bases from V and 4 bases from J, with 15 bases between. Germline CDR1 SGHKS, CDR2 YYEKEE (reference sequence). The CDR3 has 16 residues. In DNA form, the CDR3 reads TGTGCCAGCAGCCCCCTCGGGGGGGGATATAATTCACCCCTCCACTTT. This translates into CASSPLGGGYNSPLHF. The whole variable domain, remainder taken from reference TRBV5-5 and TRBJ1-6, is DAGVTQSPTHLIKTRGQQVTLRCSPISGHKSVSWYQQVLGQGPQFIFQYYEKEERGRGNFPDRFSARQFPNYSSELNVNALLLGDSALYLCASSPLGGGYNSPLHFGNGTRLTVT.

Details on this clone: The sample has other DNA sequences that encode this CDR3 too. The V and J genes are TRBV28 and TRBJ1-6; D gene ambiguous. The CDR3 consists of 14 residues. Germline V gives CDR1 MDHEN, CDR2 SYDVKM. V lost 5 bases, J lost 2 bases, and 7 bases lay in between. The CDR3 sequence: CASSPVAYNSPLHF. As DNA, the CDR3 is TGTGCCAGCAGTCCGGTGGCCTATAATTCACCCCTCCACTTT.

The chain couples TRBV29-1 to TRBJ2-3; D unclear. V lost 3 bases and J 1 base, leaving 8 bases between the germline ends. The CDR3 is 13 residues long. Germline assignment: CDR1 SQVTM and CDR2 ANQGSEA. CDR3 in DNA: TGCAGCGTTGATCCTTCAGGCACAGATACGCAGTATTTT. Translating it yields CSVDPSGTDTQYF.

There are a few counts of this clone. In nucleotides, the CDR3 is TGTGCCACCAGCAGAGTAAGGGGACAGAACTATGGCTACACCTTC. This sequence encodes CATSRVRGQNYGYTF. This sequence joins TRBV15 and TRBJ1-2; the match to TRBD1 covers 7 bases. This CDR3 contains 15 residues. Germline CDR1 LNHNV, CDR2 YYDKDF (reference sequence). V was clipped by 1 base and J by 2 bases; unmatched bases: 4.

J is TRBJ2-6 and V is TRBV27; TRBD2 is a possible D gene (6 bases). Germline lookup yields CDR1 MNHEY and CDR2 SMNVEV (reference sequence). The length of the CDR3 is 19 residues. V was clipped by 3 bases and J by 0 bases, with 18 bases between them. CDR3 sequence (DNA): TGTGCCAGCAGTTTGTCGGGACTCCTGAGGGCCTCTGGGGCCAACGTCCTGACTTTC. Its translation: CASSLSGLLRASGANVLTF.

This rearrangement joins TRBV7-7 to TRBJ1-1; 7 bases fit TRBD1. Germline CDR1 and CDR2: SSHAT and FNYEAQ (reference sequence). The CDR3 sequence is 17 residues long. With V trimmed by 10 bases and J by 1 base, 18 bases remained unmatched. The CDR3 DNA follows: TGTGCCAACAGGGGAGTGGGGGACCCCCCCCCGAACACTGAAGCTTTCTTT. Its protein is CANRGVGDPPPNTEAFF.

The J gene is TRBJ1-5, the V gene TRBV6-1; tentative D call: TRBD1 (6 bases). The ends were cut back, 4 bases at V and 3 bases at J, with 25 bases in the middle. Germline assignment: CDR1 MNHNS and CDR2 SASEGT. This CDR3 contains 19 residues. The CDR3 protein is CASSGTPLGTTLLNQPQHF. The CDR3 nucleotides read TGTGCCAGCAGTGGGACGCCGTTGGGGACAACCCTTCTCAATCAGCCCCAGCATTTT.

The chain joins TRBV27 to TRBJ1-1, with 7 bases that match TRBD1. Trimming cost V 5 bases and J 1 base; bases outside gene matches: 4. Germline CDR1 reads MNHEY; CDR2 reads SMNVEV (reference sequence). The CDR3 sequence is 14 residues long. The CDR3 coding sequence is TGTGCCAGCAGTCGGGCAGGGGGGAACACTGAAGCTTTCTTT. Translated: CASSRAGGNTEAFF.

The genes are TRBV11-3 and TRBJ2-5; TRBD2 matches 10 bases. The CDR3 spans 15 residues. V gave up 5 bases and J gave up 5 bases; unmatched junction bases: 8. From germline, CDR1 is SGHNT and CDR2 YENEEA. The CDR3 DNA is TGTGCCAGCAGCCACGCAACTAGCGGGATGGAGACCCAGTACTTC. This gives the protein CASSHATSGMETQYF.

This clone appeared a single time. V gene TRBV5-1 combines with J gene TRBJ1-1, with 9 bases fitting TRBD1. The V gene end was trimmed by 3 bases and the J gene end by 3 bases; junction bases not matched to a gene: 6. The CDR3 is 15 amino acids. Per the germline V gene, CDR1 is SGHRS and CDR2 is YFSETQ. The CDR3 bases are TGCGCCAGCAGCTCCCGGGGACAGGGATACACTGAAGCTTTCTTT. The encoded protein is CASSSRGQGYTEAFF.

The chain carries TRBV6-2 or TRBV6-3 and TRBJ1-6, with D perhaps TRBD1 (6 bases). Germline V gene lookup returns CDR1 MNHEY and CDR2 SVGEGT. The V end lost 0 bases, the J end lost 7 bases, and 16 bases lay between the germline ends. The CDR3 spans 17 residues. The CDR3 is CASSYSGQSQGNSPLHF. As DNA, the CDR3 is TGTGCCAGCAGTTACTCCGGACAGTCCCAAGGGAATTCACCCCTCCACTTT.

The rearrangement uses TRBV7-2 and TRBJ2-5; TRBD2 aligns across 9 bases. Germline V CDR1 and CDR2: SGHTA, FQGNSA. The CDR3 length is 15 residues. The junction had 8 bases not matched to a gene; V was cut back by 5 bases and J by 4 bases. The CDR3 here is CASSPLAGGIETQYF. The CDR3 DNA follows: TGTGCCAGCAGCCCGCTGGCGGGAGGGATAGAGACCCAGTACTTC. Full variable domain (outside the CDR3, taken from reference TRBV7-2 and TRBJ2-5): GAGVSQSPSNKVTEKGKDVELRCDPISGHTALYWYRQSLGQGLEFLIYFQGNSAPDKSGLPSDRFSAERTGGSVSTLTIQRTQQEDSAVYLCASSPLAGGIETQYFGPGTRLLVL.

This clone appeared a few times. The V gene is TRBV6-4, the J gene TRBJ1-1; 10 bases line up with TRBD1. Trimming removed 6 bases from V and 3 bases from J; junction bases left unmatched: 1. CDR1 and CDR2 from the germline V gene are MRHNA and SNTAGT. The CDR3 spans 13 residues. The CDR3: CASRGQGDTEAFF. The CDR3 DNA follows: TGTGCCAGCAGAGGACAGGGGGACACTGAAGCTTTCTTT.

The chain combines TRBV6-6 with TRBJ1-1; TRBD1 might be the D (5 bases). Germline CDR1 and CDR2: MNHNY and SVGAGI (reference sequence). V was clipped by 0 bases and J by 3 bases, with 11 bases between them. CDR3 length: 15 residues. The CDR3 region has the DNA TGTGCCAGCAGTTACTCGGGTGGGGGGGACACTGAAGCTTTCTTT. Translated, it gives CASSYSGGGDTEAFF.

The V and J genes are TRBV9 and TRBJ2-1; D possibly matches TRBD1 or TRBD2 (6 bases each). The length of the CDR3 is 13 residues. The germline gives CDR1 SGDLS, CDR2 YYNGEE. V lost 2 bases and J lost 7, with 10 bases in between. CDR3 sequence reads: CASSVQGRNEQFF. CDR3 DNA sequence: TGTGCCAGCAGCGTCCAGGGGAGGAATGAGCAGTTCTTC.

The J gene is TRBJ2-4, the V gene TRBV30; TRBD2 is a possible D gene (6 bases). The CDR3 sequence is 14 residues long. The V gene's germline CDR1 is GTSNPN and CDR2 SVGIG (reference sequence). V lost 0 bases, J lost 2 bases, and 8 bases lay in between. DNA for the CDR3: TGTGCCTGGAGTGTAGGAGGGACCAAAAACATTCAGTACTTC. Translation: CAWSVGGTKNIQYF.

This chain joins TRBV9 and TRBJ1-1; D possibly corresponds to TRBD1 (5 bases). V lost 2 bases and J lost 0, with 11 bases in between. This CDR3 has 15 amino acids. Germline V gene data show CDR1 as SGDLS and CDR2 as YYNGEE. The CDR3 DNA sequence: TGTGCCAGCAGCGTCCAGGGATCTGTGAACACTGAAGCTTTCTTT. It translates to CASSVQGSVNTEAFF. Full variable domain (remainder filled in from reference TRBV9 and TRBJ1-1): DSGVTQTPKHLITATGQRVTLRCSPRSGDLSVYWYQQSLDQGLQFLIQYYNGEERAKGNILERFSAQQFPDLHSELNLSSLELGDSALYFCASSVQGSVNTEAFFGQGTRLTVV.

The chain recombines TRBV19 with TRBJ1-4, with D possibly TRBD1 on 6 matching bases. Germline V gene data show CDR1 as LNHDA and CDR2 as SQIVND (reference sequence). V was shortened by 5 bases and J by 3 bases, with 22 bases between the two germline ends. This CDR3 region has 18 residues. CDR3 in DNA: TGTGCCAGTAGTGCCTTCCGAAGGGGGGCCGTCGCTAATGAAAAACTGTTTTTT. Translating it yields CASSAFRRGAVANEKLFF.

The gene calls are TRBV15 and TRBJ1-5; TRBD1 is a possible D gene (5 bases). This CDR3 contains 15 residues. Trimming cost V 1 base and J 1 base, with 8 bases left between them. From germline, CDR1 is LNHNV and CDR2 YYDKDF (reference sequence). The CDR3 bases are TGTGCCACCAGCAGAGGGGCAGGGAGCAATCAGCCCCAGCATTTT. It encodes CATSRGAGSNQPQHF.

The chain joins TRBV28 to TRBJ1-2; 9 bases align to TRBD1. Germline-derived CDR1 and CDR2 are MDHEN and SYDVKM. V shed 2 bases and J 4 bases; nucleotides not matched to a gene: 2. The CDR3 has 14 residues. CDR3: CASSLGGQGYGYTF. Written as DNA, the CDR3 is TGTGCCAGCAGTTTAGGGGGACAGGGCTATGGCTACACCTTC.

This rearrangement joins TRBV7-8 to TRBJ1-5, with 11 positions matching TRBD1. Trimming took 1 base from V and 4 from J; bases not matched to a gene: 6. CDR3 length: 17 amino acids. CDR1 and CDR2 from the germline V gene are SGHVS and FQNEAQ. CDR3: CASSLGTGGTSNQPQHF. DNA of the CDR3: TGTGCCAGCAGCTTAGGGACAGGGGGCACCAGTAATCAGCCCCAGCATTTT.

The gene calls are TRBV5-4 and TRBJ1-2, with 8 bases identical to TRBD1. The CDR3 is 15 amino acids. The germline CDR1 and CDR2 sequences are SGHNT and YYREEE (reference sequence). V was clipped by 2 bases and J by 4 bases; unmatched bases: 7. The CDR3 DNA reads as TGTGCCAGCAGCTTCCCAAAACAGGGGGGCTATGGCTACACCTTC. This codes for CASSFPKQGGYGYTF.

The chain recombines TRBV5-4 with TRBJ1-2; D is unresolved. Trimming stripped 3 bases from V and 0 bases from J, with 24 bases between. Germline V gives CDR1 SGHNT, CDR2 YYREEE (reference sequence). The CDR3 loop spans 19 amino acids. In DNA, the CDR3 is TGTGCCAGCAGCTACCCACGCCAGTCACTCGTAACTGCTAACTATGGCTACACCTTC. It encodes CASSYPRQSLVTANYGYTF.

Here the CDR3 DNA reads TGTGCCAGCAGCCAACAGGGATATGGCTACACCTTC. As protein: CASSQQGYGYTF. The chain employs TRBV12-3 or TRBV12-4 and TRBJ1-2; D possibly corresponds to TRBD1 (6 bases). With 6 bases removed from V and 5 bases from J, the gap between germline ends came to 10 bases. CDR3 length: 12 amino acids.

The rearrangement joins TRBV6-2 or TRBV6-3 to TRBJ1-5, with 9 bases identical to TRBD1. Germline V gene data show CDR1 as MNHEY and CDR2 as SVGEGT. The CDR3 has 14 residues. The junction had 1 base not matched to a gene; V was cut back by 2 bases and J by 5 bases. The CDR3 spells CASSYRDRDQPQHF. In DNA, the CDR3 is TGTGCCAGCAGTTACAGGGACAGGGATCAGCCCCAGCATTTT.

The rearrangement joins TRBV4-3 to TRBJ1-2; D perhaps matches TRBD1 (5 bases). From germline, CDR1 is LGHNA and CDR2 YSLEER. V was clipped by 1 base and J by 8 bases, with 14 bases between them. This CDR3 comprises 14 residues. The CDR3 DNA reads as TGCGCCAGCAGCCAAGTCCCGGGTGGGGGAGGCTACACCTTC. Its protein product is CASSQVPGGGGYTF.

The V gene is TRBV10-3, the J gene TRBJ1-5; D ambiguous. This CDR3 has 11 residues. The V and J ends lost 5 bases and 1 base respectively, with 0 bases between them. Germline CDR1 is ENHRY and CDR2 is SYGVKD. The CDR3 coding sequence is TGTGCCATCAGTAGCAATCAGCCCCAGCATTTT. Protein sequence: CAISSNQPQHF.

This clone has a single count. The CDR3 here is CASSQWIGPEAFF. The CDR3 coding sequence is TGTGCCAGCAGCCAATGGATAGGCCCTGAAGCTTTCTTT. The V call is TRBV14, the J call TRBJ1-1, with unresolved D. The CDR3 is 13 amino acids. Germline-derived CDR1 and CDR2 are SGHDN and FVKESK. Deletions cut 2 bases from V and 6 bases from J, with 10 bases between.

The chain couples TRBV9 to TRBJ1-3; TRBD1 might be the D (5 bases). The CDR3 extends over 14 amino acids. CDR1 and CDR2 from the germline V gene are SGDLS and YYNGEE. The V end lost 3 bases, the J end lost 0 bases, and 7 bases lay between the germline ends. CDR3 coding DNA: TGTGCCAGCAGCGGGGGGAACTCTGGAAACACCATATATTTT. Encoded protein: CASSGGNSGNTIYF. The complete variable domain, with remaining parts taken from reference TRBV9 and TRBJ1-3, reads DSGVTQTPKHLITATGQRVTLRCSPRSGDLSVYWYQQSLDQGLQFLIQYYNGEERAKGNILERFSAQQFPDLHSELNLSSLELGDSALYFCASSGGNSGNTIYFGEGSWLTVV.